A few counts support the clone carrying this TCR beta chain. The antigen is undetermined. A duration under 3 months, NOSPECS ≥4, CAS ≥3 and moderate-to-severe activity characterized the donors with ophthalmopathy. Clinical symptoms and serum thyroxine were used for diagnosis; TRAb, thyroid ultrasound and orbital computed tomography were also relied on. RNA transcripts were the source from which TCR beta CDR3 regions were amplified. In the first round, RT-PCR was carried out with HTBI primers, and a multiplex PCR formed the second round. TCRdb itself ran the multiplex PCR reads through MiXCR, one entry per CDR3 protein. The table has 240,000 or so distinct CDR3 sequences, around 45% seen once. The data are from a study of Graves' ophthalmopathy and Graves' hyperthyroidism. Study in general: Peripheral blood sampling preceded any treatment and occurred at initial diagnosis. Findings of the study overall: Forecasting of ophthalmopathy progression by the model achieved nearly 71% sensitivity and approximately 72% specificity.

Germline V gene sequence: CDR1 SNHLY, CDR2 FYNNEI. The CDR3 has 14 residues. The junction had 8 bases not matched to a gene; V was cut back by 7 bases and J by 5 bases. The sequence was collected from an adult man with Graves' ophthalmopathy. Sequenced material: peripheral blood. V is TRBV2 and J is TRBJ1-1; 9 bases align to TRBD1. DNA for the CDR3: TGTGCCAGCACAGGCGGGACAGGGCAAACTGAAGCTTTCTTT. As protein: CASTGGTGQTEAFF.